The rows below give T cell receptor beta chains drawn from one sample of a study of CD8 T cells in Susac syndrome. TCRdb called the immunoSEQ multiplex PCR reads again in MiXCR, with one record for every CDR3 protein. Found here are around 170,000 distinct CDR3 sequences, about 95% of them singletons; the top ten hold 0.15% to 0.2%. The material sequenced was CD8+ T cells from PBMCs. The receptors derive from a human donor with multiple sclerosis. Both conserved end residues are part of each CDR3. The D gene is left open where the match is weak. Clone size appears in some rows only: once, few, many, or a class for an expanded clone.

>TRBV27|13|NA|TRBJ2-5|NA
TGTGCCAGCTCCTCCACAGCCCAAGAGACCCAGTACTTC
CASSSTAQETQYF
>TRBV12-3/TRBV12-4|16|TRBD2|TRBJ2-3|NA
TGTGCCAGCAGTCTCATACTAGCGGGGTCAACAGATACGCAGTATTTT
CASSLILAGSTDTQYF
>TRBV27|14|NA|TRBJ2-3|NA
TGTGCCAGCAGTTTATCCGGACCCACAGATACGCAGTATTTT
CASSLSGPTDTQYF
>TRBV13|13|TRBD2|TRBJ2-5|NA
TGTGCCAGCATCATAGCGGGGGATGAGACCCAGTACTTC
CASIIAGDETQYF
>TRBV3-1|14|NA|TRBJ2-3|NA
TGTGCCAGCAGCCAAGTTGCGGGGACAGATACGCAGTATTTT
CASSQVAGTDTQYF
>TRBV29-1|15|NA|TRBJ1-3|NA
TGCAGCGTTGGAGGTTTAGCCGACTCTGGAAACACCATATATTTT
CSVGGLADSGNTIYF
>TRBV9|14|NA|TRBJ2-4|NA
TGTGCCAGCAGCGACAGGGAAGATAAAAACATTCAGTACTTC
CASSDREDKNIQYF
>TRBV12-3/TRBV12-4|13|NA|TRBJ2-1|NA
TGTGCCAGCAGCCGACGGGTAGACAATGAGCAGTTCTTC
CASSRRVDNEQFF
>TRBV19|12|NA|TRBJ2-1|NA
TGTGCCAGTAGCGCAGGGTCGGGTGAGCAGTTCTTC
CASSAGSGEQFF
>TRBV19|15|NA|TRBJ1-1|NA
TGTGCCAGTAGTATAGTTCGTGGACAGAAGGGTGAAGCTTTCTTT
CASSIVRGQKGEAFF
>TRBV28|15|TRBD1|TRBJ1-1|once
TGTGCCAGCAGGGGGACAGGGGATATGGGGGCTGAAGCTTTCTTT
CASRGTGDMGAEAFF
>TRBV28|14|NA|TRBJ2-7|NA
TGTGCCAGCAGTCCCTCCGCATACGCCTACGAGCAGTACTTC
CASSPSAYAYEQYF
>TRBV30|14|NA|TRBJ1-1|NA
TGTGCCTGGAGTCGAGACAGGCCGAACACTGAAGCTTTCTTT
CAWSRDRPNTEAFF
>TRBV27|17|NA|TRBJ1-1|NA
TGTGCCAGCAGTCCGTCCCTCGCTACCCTTCTGAACACTGAAGCTTTCTTT
CASSPSLATLLNTEAFF
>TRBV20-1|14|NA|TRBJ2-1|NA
TGCAGTGCTAGAGAAGCGAGCTCCTACAATGAGCAGTTCTTC
CSAREASSYNEQFF
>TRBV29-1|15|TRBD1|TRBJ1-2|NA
TGCAGCGTTGTTCGGACAGGGGGAGGGTCCTATGGCTACACCTTC
CSVVRTGGGSYGYTF
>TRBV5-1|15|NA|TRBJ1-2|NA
TGCGCCAGCAGCTTTTACAGCCGGGACACCTATGGCTACACCTTC
CASSFYSRDTYGYTF
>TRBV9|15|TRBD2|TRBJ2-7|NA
TGTGCCAGCAGCGTAGGGCTAGCGGCGAACTACGAGCAGTACTTC
CASSVGLAANYEQYF
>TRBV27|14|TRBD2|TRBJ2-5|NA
TGTGCCAGCAGTTCCGCTGCAACTAGCGGGAGGAGCTACTTC
CASSSAATSGRSYF
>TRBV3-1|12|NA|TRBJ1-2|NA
TGTGCCAGCAGCCATCCATTTTATGGCTACACCTTC
CASSHPFYGYTF
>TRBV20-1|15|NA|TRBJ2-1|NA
TGCAGTGCTAGAAGTCTAGCAGATTACTACAATGAGCAGTTCTTC
CSARSLADYYNEQFF
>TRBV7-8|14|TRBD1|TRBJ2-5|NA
TGTGCCAGCAGCTTCGGACAGGGACAAGAGACCCAGTACTTC
CASSFGQGQETQYF
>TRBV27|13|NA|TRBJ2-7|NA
TGTGCCAGCAGTGACCCTTCGGGCTACGAGCAGTACTTC
CASSDPSGYEQYF
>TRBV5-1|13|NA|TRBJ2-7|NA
TGCGCCAGCAGCTCCGACAGGAACTACGAGCAGTACTTC
CASSSDRNYEQYF
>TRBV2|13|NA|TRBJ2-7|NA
TGTGCCAGCAGGCCGCTCGGGTCCTACGAGCAGTACTTC
CASRPLGSYEQYF
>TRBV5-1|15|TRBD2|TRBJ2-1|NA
TGCGCCAGCAGCTTACAAGCGGGGGGGCGCAATGAGCAGTTCTTC
CASSLQAGGRNEQFF
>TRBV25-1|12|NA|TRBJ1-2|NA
TGTGCCAGCAGTAAGAGTTACTATGGCTACACCTTC
CASSKSYYGYTF
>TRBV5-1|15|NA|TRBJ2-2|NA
TGCGCCAGCAGCTTGGACAGGGCGAACACCGGGGAGCTGTTTTTT
CASSLDRANTGELFF
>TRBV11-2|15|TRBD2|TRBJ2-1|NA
TGTGCCAGCAGCGCCACTAGCGGGGATTACAATGAGCAGTTCTTC
CASSATSGDYNEQFF
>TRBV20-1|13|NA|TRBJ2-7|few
TGCAGTGCTAGAGATGCCCTAGCTTACGAGCAGTACTTC
CSARDALAYEQYF
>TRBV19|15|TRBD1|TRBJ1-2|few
TGTGCCAGTAGTCCCGGGACAGGGTCTGGCTATGGCTACACCTTC
CASSPGTGSGYGYTF
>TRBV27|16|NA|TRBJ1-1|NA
TGTGCCAGCAGTTTGAGGGGCTTCGGCGGGAACACTGAAGCTTTCTTT
CASSLRGFGGNTEAFF
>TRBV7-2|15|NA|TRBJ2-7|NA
TGTGCCAGCAGCTTAGTGGGAAGGCCCGCCTGGGAGCAGTACTTC
CASSLVGRPAWEQYF
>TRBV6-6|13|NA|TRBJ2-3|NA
TGTGCCAGCATTAAGAGACTAACAGATACGCAGTATTTT
CASIKRLTDTQYF
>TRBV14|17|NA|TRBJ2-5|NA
TGTGCCAGCAGCCCCAAACGGATGGCGGAGTCCCAAGAGACCCAGTACTTC
CASSPKRMAESQETQYF
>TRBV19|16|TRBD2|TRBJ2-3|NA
TGTGCCAGTAGTCTCGGACTAGCGGGATTGACAGATACGCAGTATTTT
CASSLGLAGLTDTQYF
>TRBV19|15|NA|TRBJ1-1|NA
TGTGCCAGTAGTATAGTCGGCAGCCTGAACACTGAAGCTTTCTTT
CASSIVGSLNTEAFF